What follows are 12 T cell receptor beta chains derived from one specimen sequenced in a study of T cell repertoires in ileal Crohn's disease. The protocol was immunoSEQ multiplex PCR, while the TCRdb copy is restricted to in-frame clones and leaves out a portion. Of 8,000 to 8,500 clones in the sample, 60% to 85% were seen once. Sequencing was performed on ileal tissue. These receptors were obtained from an adult with Crohn's disease.

The chain carries TRBV10-3 and TRBJ2-1, with 8 nucleotides matching TRBD1. This CDR3 has 16 amino acids. Trimming took 10 bases from V and 9 from J; bases not matched to a gene: 20. Per germline, CDR1 ENHRY and CDR2 SYGVKD. For the CDR3, the DNA is TGTGCCACCCGGACAGGGTCTAGAGCCAGCGATGGTGAGCAGTTCTTC. Translating it yields CATRTGSRASDGEQFF.

V and J are TRBV13 and TRBJ2-1; 9 bases agree with TRBD1. With 6 bases clipped from V and 8 bases from J, the junction kept 2 bases outside the gene matches. Germline CDR1 reads PRHDT; CDR2 reads FYEKMQ (reference sequence). This CDR3 has 12 amino acids. CDR3 protein: CASRGQGYEQFF. The CDR3 DNA sequence: TGTGCCAGCAGGGGACAGGGCTATGAGCAGTTCTTC.

The chain has TRBV18 and TRBJ1-2; possible D gene TRBD1, 5 bases. Germline CDR1 reads KGHSH; CDR2 reads LQKENI. This CDR3 has 11 residues. Trimming shortened V by 1 base and J by 10 bases, and 7 bases separated the two germline ends. The CDR3: CASSPQTDYTF. CDR3 nucleotides: TGTGCCAGCTCACCACAGACAGACTACACCTTC.

The chain carries TRBV6-1 and TRBJ2-1; D is possibly TRBD2 (6 bases). Germline CDR1 is MNHNS and CDR2 is SASEGT. This CDR3 is 15 amino acids long. Between the trimmed V and J ends, which lost 8 bases and 5 bases, there was a span of 19 bases. The chain's CDR3 is CASLPTSRLNNEQFF. CDR3 DNA sequence: TGTGCCAGCCTGCCGACTAGTAGGCTTAACAATGAGCAGTTCTTC.

This chain links TRBV2 with TRBJ2-1; unclear D gene. V shed 10 bases and J shed 8 bases, with 12 bases lying between them. The CDR3 has 11 residues. Germline CDR1 is SNHLY and CDR2 is FYNNEI. The CDR3 sequence: CATATLHEQFF. The CDR3 nucleotides are TGTGCCACCGCTACCCTACATGAGCAGTTCTTC.

This sequence joins TRBV5-1 and TRBJ1-3; D is unclear. Trimming pared 1 base from V and 3 bases from J, leaving 11 bases between. The germline V gene encodes CDR1 SGHRS and CDR2 YFSETQ. This CDR3 is 15 amino acids long. The CDR3 bases are TGCGCCAGCAGCTTGAACCCAGGTCTTGGAAACACCATATATTTT. It is translated as CASSLNPGLGNTIYF.

This chain uses TRBV15 with TRBJ2-2; no definite D call. The CDR3 has 12 amino acids. Between the trimmed V and J ends, which lost 2 bases and 7 bases, there was a span of 5 bases. Germline loops: CDR1 LNHNV, CDR2 YYDKDF (reference sequence). The chain's CDR3 is CATSRPGGELFF. CDR3 sequence (DNA): TGTGCCACCAGCAGACCGGGCGGGGAGCTGTTTTTT.

This clone showed up just a few times. This chain uses TRBV27 with TRBJ2-7; the match to TRBD1 covers 9 bases. The V gene end was trimmed by 5 bases and the J gene end by 6 bases; junction bases not matched to a gene: 17. Germline V CDR1 and CDR2: MNHEY, SMNVEV (reference sequence). The CDR3 consists of 17 residues. This chain's CDR3 is CASSPGAGGTGLREQYF. The DNA of the CDR3 is TGTGCCAGCAGTCCCGGAGCCGGTGGGACAGGGTTGCGCGAGCAGTACTTC.

The V and J genes are TRBV30 and TRBJ2-7, with 8 bases aligning to TRBD2. This CDR3 is built from 18 residues. CDR1 GTSNPN and CDR2 SVGIG come from the germline V gene (reference sequence). With V trimmed by 0 bases and J by 1 base, 14 bases remained unmatched. CDR3 sequence (DNA): TGTGCCTGGAGTGTATATTACGGTCGGGGGGGCCGTTCCTACGAGCAGTACTTC. It encodes CAWSVYYGRGGRSYEQYF.

In this sample, this clone turned up once. This chain connects TRBV9 to TRBJ2-5, with 14 bases identical to TRBD2. Germline CDR1 and CDR2: SGDLS and YYNGEE. V trimming: 3 bases; J trimming: 7 bases; junction bases outside the gene matches: 8. The CDR3 is 16 amino acids. The CDR3 sequence: CASSAGLAGGGRTQYF. The DNA of the CDR3 is TGTGCCAGCAGCGCAGGACTAGCGGGGGGAGGCCGGACCCAGTACTTC.

Points on this clone: The same CDR3 also results from other DNA sequences found in this sample. The V call is TRBV4-3, the J call TRBJ2-7, with 9 bases aligning to TRBD1. Germline CDR1 reads LGHNA; CDR2 reads YSLEER. This CDR3 is 16 amino acids long. The V segment lost 0 bases and the J segment 4 bases; nucleotides outside the gene matches: 7. CDR3 sequence (DNA): TGCGCCAGCAGCCAAGATCTTGGGACAGGGTCGTACGAGCAGTACTTC. It codes for CASSQDLGTGSYEQYF.

This clone was seen more than once but under ten times. The chain employs TRBV10-2 and TRBJ2-6; D might be TRBD2 (7 bases). The V end lost 3 bases, the J end lost 4 bases, and 10 bases lay between the germline ends. Germline loops: CDR1 WSHSY, CDR2 SAAADI. CDR3 length equals 15 residues. CDR3 loop: CASSDGGPGANVLTF. The CDR3 bases are TGCGCCAGCAGTGACGGGGGGCCCGGGGCCAACGTCCTGACTTTC.